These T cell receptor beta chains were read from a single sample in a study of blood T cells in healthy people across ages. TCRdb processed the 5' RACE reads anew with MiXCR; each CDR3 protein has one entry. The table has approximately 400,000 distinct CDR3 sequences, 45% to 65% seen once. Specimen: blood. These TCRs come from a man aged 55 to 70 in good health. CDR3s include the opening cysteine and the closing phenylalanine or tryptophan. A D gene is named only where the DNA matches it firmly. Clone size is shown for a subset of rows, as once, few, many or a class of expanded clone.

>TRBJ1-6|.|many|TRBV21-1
CASSKGSGPTSSYNSPLHF
TGTGCCAGCAGCAAAGGTAGCGGTCCCACGAGCTCCTATAATTCACCCCTCCACTTT
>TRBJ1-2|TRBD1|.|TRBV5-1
CASSLAGQTTSIGYTF
TGCGCCAGCAGCTTGGCGGGACAGACTACTTCCATTGGCTACACCTTC
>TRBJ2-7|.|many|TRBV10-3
CAISESVYEQYF
TGTGCCATCAGTGAGTCAGTATACGAGCAGTACTTC
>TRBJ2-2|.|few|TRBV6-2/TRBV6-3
CASSRPRAAGELFF
TGTGCCAGCAGTCGCCCCCGTGCTGCCGGGGAGCTGTTTTTT
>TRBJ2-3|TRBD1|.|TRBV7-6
CASSLYGATGDSDTQYF
TGTGCCAGCAGCTTATACGGGGCAACAGGGGATTCAGATACGCAGTATTTT
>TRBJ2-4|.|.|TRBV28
CASSPPANIQYF
TGTGCCAGCAGCCCCCCTGCAAACATTCAGTACTTC
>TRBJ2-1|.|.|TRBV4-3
CASSQTHTTSSYNEQFF
TGCGCCAGCAGCCAGACCCACACTACCAGCTCCTACAATGAGCAGTTCTTC
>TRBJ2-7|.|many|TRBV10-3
CATRGTGLLTYEQYF
TGTGCCACTAGAGGGACGGGACTTCTTACATACGAGCAGTACTTC
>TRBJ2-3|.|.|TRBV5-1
CASSLFGRGSTDTQYF
TGCGCCAGCAGCTTGTTCGGACGGGGTAGCACAGATACGCAGTATTTT
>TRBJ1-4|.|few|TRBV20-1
CSARDRQGRGEKLFF
TGCAGTGCTAGAGATCGTCAGGGCAGGGGTGAAAAACTGTTTTTT
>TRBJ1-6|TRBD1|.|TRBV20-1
CSAPATGQPNSPLHF
TGCAGTGCGCCCGCGACAGGGCAACCTAATTCACCCCTCCACTTT
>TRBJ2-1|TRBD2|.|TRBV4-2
CASSQELAGGPYNEQFF
TGTGCCAGCAGCCAAGAGCTAGCGGGGGGCCCTTACAATGAGCAGTTCTTC
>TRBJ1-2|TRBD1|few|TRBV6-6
CASTVTGGIYGYTF
TGTGCCAGCACCGTCACAGGGGGCATCTATGGCTACACCTTC
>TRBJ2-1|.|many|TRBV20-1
CSAREASVEQFF
TGCAGTGCTAGAGAGGCTAGCGTGGAGCAGTTCTTC
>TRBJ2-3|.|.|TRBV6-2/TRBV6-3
CASSLGVFLSTDTQYF
TGTGCCAGCAGCCTCGGGGTCTTCCTTTCGACAGATACGCAGTATTTT
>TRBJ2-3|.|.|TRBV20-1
CSALTPRTDTQYF
TGCAGTGCACTGACTCCCCGCACAGATACGCAGTATTTT
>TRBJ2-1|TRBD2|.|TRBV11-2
CASSLGPPAGSYNEQFF
TGTGCCAGCAGCTTAGGCCCTCCAGCGGGGTCCTACAATGAGCAGTTCTTC
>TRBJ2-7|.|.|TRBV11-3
CASSSKQGTGQYF
TGTGCCAGCAGCTCAAAACAGGGAACTGGGCAGTACTTC
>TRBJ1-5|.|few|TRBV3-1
CASSQDFGGFGNQPQHF
TGTGCCAGCAGCCAAGATTTCGGGGGGTTCGGCAATCAGCCCCAGCATTTT
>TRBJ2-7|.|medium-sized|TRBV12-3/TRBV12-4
CASSMGHNYEQYF
TGTGCCAGCAGCATGGGGCACAACTACGAGCAGTACTTC
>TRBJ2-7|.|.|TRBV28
CASRPPEQPTGEQYF
TGTGCCAGCAGGCCCCCCGAACAACCAACTGGTGAGCAGTACTTC
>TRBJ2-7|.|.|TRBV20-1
CSARWSPYEQYF
TGCAGTGCTAGATGGTCGCCCTACGAGCAGTACTTC
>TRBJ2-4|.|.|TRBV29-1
CSVVEGPSKNIQYF
TGCAGCGTTGTTGAAGGTCCCTCCAAAAACATTCAGTACTTC
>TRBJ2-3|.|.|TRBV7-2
CTSSPDWSPTDTQYF
TGTACCAGCAGCCCGGACTGGTCACCCACAGATACGCAGTATTTT
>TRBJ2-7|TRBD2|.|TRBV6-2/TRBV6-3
CASRRTSAQPYEQYF
TGTGCCAGCAGGCGGACTAGCGCTCAGCCCTACGAGCAGTACTTC
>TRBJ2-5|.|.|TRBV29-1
CSVVGRGGETQYF
TGCAGCGTTGTAGGCAGGGGTGGAGAGACCCAGTACTTC
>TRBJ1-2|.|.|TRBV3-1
CASSRGQVYGYTF
TGTGCCAGCAGCCGGGGCCAAGTTTATGGCTACACCTTC
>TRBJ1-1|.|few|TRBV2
CASSPTRTAEAFF
TGTGCCAGCAGTCCCACCAGGACAGCCGAAGCTTTCTTT
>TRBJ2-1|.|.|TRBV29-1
CSAVRGRNEQFF
TGCAGCGCCGTCAGGGGCAGGAATGAGCAGTTCTTC
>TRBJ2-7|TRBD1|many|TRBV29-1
CSVEGTGYEQYF
TGCAGCGTTGAAGGGACAGGGTACGAGCAGTACTTC
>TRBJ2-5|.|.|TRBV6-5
CASSYSSQLRQETQYF
TGTGCCAGCAGTTACTCGTCCCAGCTACGGCAAGAGACCCAGTACTTC
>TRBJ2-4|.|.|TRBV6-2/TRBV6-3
CASSYHGTRRAKNIQYF
TGTGCCAGCAGTTACCACGGAACCCGCAGAGCCAAAAACATCCAGTACTTC
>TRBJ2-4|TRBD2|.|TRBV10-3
CATGGNRGEYF
TGTGCCACCGGGGGGAATCGCGGGGAGTACTTC
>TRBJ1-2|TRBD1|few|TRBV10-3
CAIMAGGSNYGYTF
TGTGCCATCATGGCAGGGGGATCTAACTATGGCTACACCTTC
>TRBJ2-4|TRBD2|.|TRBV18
CASSPIHLAGEQYF
TGTGCCAGCTCACCAATCCATCTAGCGGGGGAGCAGTACTTC
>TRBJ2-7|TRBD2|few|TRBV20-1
CSAGGLAGYEQYF
TGCAGTGCTGGCGGACTAGCGGGTTACGAGCAGTACTTC
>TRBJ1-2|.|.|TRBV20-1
CSASQGRGYSYTF
TGCAGTGCTAGCCAGGGAAGGGGCTATAGCTACACCTTC
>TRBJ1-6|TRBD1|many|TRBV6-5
CASSYSTGNSGYNSPLHF
TGTGCCAGCAGTTACTCGACAGGGAATAGCGGATATAATTCACCCCTCCACTTT
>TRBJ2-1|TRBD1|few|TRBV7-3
CASSPGTGGVNEQFF
TGTGCCAGCAGCCCGGGGACAGGGGGAGTTAATGAGCAGTTCTTC
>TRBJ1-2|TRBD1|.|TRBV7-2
CASSSAGTGIYGYTF
TGTGCCAGCAGCTCCGCCGGGACAGGGATCTATGGCTACACCTTC
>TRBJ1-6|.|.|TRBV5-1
CASSLGPRGIYSPLHF
TGCGCCAGCAGCTTGGGTCCTCGGGGAATATACTCACCCCTCCACTTT
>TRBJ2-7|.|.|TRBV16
CASSNLRTAFYEQYF
TGTGCCAGCAGCAACCTGAGGACAGCCTTCTACGAGCAGTACTTC
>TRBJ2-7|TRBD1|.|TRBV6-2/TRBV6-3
CASSPRGQASYEQYF
TGTGCCAGCAGTCCTCGGGGACAGGCATCCTACGAGCAGTACTTC
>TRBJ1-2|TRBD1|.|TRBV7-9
CASSLGQQGFYGYTF
TGTGCCAGCAGCTTAGGCCAACAGGGGTTCTATGGCTACACCTTC
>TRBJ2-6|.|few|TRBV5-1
CASSLRDGSGANVLTF
TGCGCCAGCAGCCTCCGGGACGGCTCTGGGGCCAACGTCCTGACTTTC
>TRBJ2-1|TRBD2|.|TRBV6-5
CASRRASGTTYNEQFF
TGTGCCAGCCGCCGGGCTAGCGGGACTACCTACAATGAGCAGTTCTTC
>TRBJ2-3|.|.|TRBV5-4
CASRRGGTPTDTQYF
TGTGCCAGCAGACGAGGGGGGACCCCCACAGATACGCAGTATTTT
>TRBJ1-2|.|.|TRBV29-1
CSVEEEGSGYTF
TGCAGCGTTGAAGAGGAGGGGTCTGGCTACACCTTC
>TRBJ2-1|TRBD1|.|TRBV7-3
CASSPTGQGCEQFF
TGTGCCAGCAGCCCCACGGGACAGGGATGTGAGCAGTTCTTC
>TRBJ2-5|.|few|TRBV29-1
CSAQQETQYF
TGCAGCGCGCAACAAGAGACCCAGTACTTC
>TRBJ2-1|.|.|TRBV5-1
CASSSAGEPVNEQFF
TGCGCCAGCAGCTCCGCAGGGGAACCGGTCAATGAGCAGTTCTTC
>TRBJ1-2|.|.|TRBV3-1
CASSQGIQENYGYTF
TGTGCCAGCAGCCAAGGCATACAGGAGAACTATGGCTACACCTTC
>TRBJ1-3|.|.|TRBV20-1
CSAKGFPGNTIYF
TGCAGTGCTAAAGGGTTCCCTGGAAACACCATATATTTT
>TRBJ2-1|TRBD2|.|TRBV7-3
CASGLARASYNEQFF
TGTGCCAGCGGACTAGCGCGAGCCTCCTACAATGAGCAGTTCTTC